Listed below are T cell receptor beta chains from one sample, sequenced in a study of T-cell memory formation after mild COVID-19. TCRdb recomputed calls from the 5' RACE reads with MiXCR, one row per CDR3 protein. The top ten hold approximately 2.1% of the sample, which has over 120,000 distinct CDR3 sequences, 6% to 7% seen once. The sequenced sample consisted of PBMCs or a T cell subset sorted from them (not recorded which). These TCRs come from an adult woman who had mild COVID-19 (a few samples of this study predate the infection). Cell type and time point are not known. The conserved cysteine and the conserved F or W are not part of the CDR3 here. D genes are given only for firm matches.

J | V | D | CDR3
TRBJ2-2 | TRBV12-3/TRBV12-4 | NA | ASSLAGGNTGELF
TRBJ1-1 | TRBV5-1 | NA | ASSLGGGGRYTEAF
TRBJ2-3 | TRBV3-1 | NA | ASSQGTAGSADTQY
TRBJ1-2 | TRBV12-3/TRBV12-4 | NA | ASSLPAVGYT
TRBJ2-7 | TRBV30 | NA | AWSGQGIEQY
TRBJ2-1 | TRBV3-1 | NA | ASSLTRQGFNEQF
TRBJ2-3 | TRBV30 | NA | AWSVPRRGGTDTQY
TRBJ2-5 | TRBV6-2/TRBV6-3 | TRBD1 | ASRATGTAQETQY
TRBJ1-1 | TRBV10-3 | NA | AIWSGGTNTEAF
TRBJ2-7 | TRBV18 | TRBD2 | ASSPLAGGPNEQY
TRBJ2-4 | TRBV7-2 | TRBD1 | ASSPWGVQGIKNIQY